The clone carrying this T cell receptor beta chain was seen once. The data originate from a study of blood T cell repertoires in COVID-19. Across the whole study: Both acute and convalescent COVID-19 samples were obtained from the United States, Italy and Spain. Nucleic acid was either cDNA or gDNA, and it came from T cells, B-cell-depleted T cells, or PBMCs.

Germline CDR1 reads KGHDR; CDR2 reads SFDVKD. V dropped 6 bases and J dropped 9; count of bases not matched to a gene: 8. This CDR3 has 14 residues. As handled by the study authors: Amplified reference gene primers provided the basis for estimating nucleated cell counts. Profiled with immunoSEQ multiplex PCR; TCRdb holds only in-frame clones, not every one. V, J and clone size reflect that table, while D and trimming were determined from the DNA. Here the sample spans about 69,000 clones, around 86% being singletons. The chain links TRBV24-1 to TRBJ2-1, with TRBD1 matching over 9 bases. Sequencing used peripheral blood. The TCR originated in an elderly man with acute or convalescent COVID-19. CDR3: CATSKGQGRAEQFF. For the CDR3, the DNA is TGTGCCACCAGTAAAGGACAGGGGAGGGCTGAGCAGTTCTTC.